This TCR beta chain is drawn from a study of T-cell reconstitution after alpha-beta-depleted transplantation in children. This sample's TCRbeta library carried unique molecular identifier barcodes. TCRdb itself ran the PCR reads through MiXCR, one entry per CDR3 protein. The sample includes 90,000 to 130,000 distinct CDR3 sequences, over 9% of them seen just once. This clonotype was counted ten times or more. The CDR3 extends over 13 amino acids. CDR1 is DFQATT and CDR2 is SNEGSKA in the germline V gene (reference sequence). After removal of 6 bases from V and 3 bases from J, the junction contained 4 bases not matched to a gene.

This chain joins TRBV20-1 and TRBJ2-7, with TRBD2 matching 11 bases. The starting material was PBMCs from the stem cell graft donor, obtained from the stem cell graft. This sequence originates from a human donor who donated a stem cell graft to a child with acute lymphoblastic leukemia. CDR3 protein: CSAPTSGGYEQYF. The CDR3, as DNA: TGCAGTGCCCCTACTAGCGGGGGCTACGAGCAGTACTTC.